These 30 T cell receptor beta chains originate from one sample sequenced in a study of T-cell reconstitution after alpha-beta-depleted transplantation in children. As it was prepared, the TCRbeta library received unique molecular identifiers. In TCRdb, the PCR reads were re-called with MiXCR into one record per CDR3 protein. The data contain a few hundred thousand distinct CDR3 sequences, about a tenth of them singletons. The sequenced sample was PBMCs from the stem cell graft donor, obtained from the stem cell graft. These receptors came from a human donor who donated a stem cell graft to a child with SCID.

This clonotype was seen a handful of times. This chain uses TRBV4-1 with TRBJ1-2; D is ambiguous. This CDR3 is built from 13 residues. In germline, CDR1 is MGHRA, CDR2 YSYEKL. V was cut by 7 bases and J by 3 bases, with 12 bases left in between. Here the CDR3 reads CASTHPGYYGYTF. The CDR3, as DNA: TGCGCCAGCACCCACCCCGGGTACTATGGCTACACCTTC.

The chain carries TRBV20-1 and TRBJ2-5, with D tentatively TRBD1 (6 bases). CDR1 DFQATT and CDR2 SNEGSKA come from the germline V gene (reference sequence). The CDR3 contains 14 residues. Trimming cost V 6 bases and J 5 bases, with 19 bases left between them. Here the CDR3 DNA reads TGCAGTGCCTCCCCGACAGGCGCTGTGGAGACCCAGTACTTC. Translating gives CSASPTGAVETQYF.

This chain joins TRBV3-1 and TRBJ1-1, with D perhaps TRBD1 (5 bases). The CDR3 totals 17 residues. V was shortened by 1 base and J by 1 base, with 16 bases between the two germline ends. Germline loops: CDR1 LGHDT, CDR2 YNNKEL (reference sequence). The CDR3, as DNA: TGTGCCAGCAGCCAAGGCCCGCGGGGACCGAGGAACACTGAAGCTTTCTTT. This translates into CASSQGPRGPRNTEAFF.

V usage is TRBV20-1 and J usage is TRBJ1-2; no clear D gene. Germline V gene data show CDR1 as DFQATT and CDR2 as SNEGSKA (reference sequence). The V gene lost 6 bases and the J gene lost 7 bases, with 12 bases spanning the gap. The CDR3 is 11 amino acids. CDR3: CSALVYGGYTF. As DNA, the CDR3 is TGCAGTGCATTGGTGTACGGTGGCTACACCTTC.

In this sample, this clonotype turned up many times. The chain is built from TRBV12-3 or TRBV12-4 and TRBJ1-3; unclear D gene. This CDR3 region has 12 residues. The ends were cut back, 3 bases at V and 0 bases at J, with 0 bases in the middle. The DNA for the CDR3 is TGTGCCAGCAGTTTCTCTGGAAACACCATATATTTT. It translates to CASSFSGNTIYF.

Ten or more counts support this clonotype. The chain carries TRBV29-1 and TRBJ1-1; 7 positions agree with TRBD1. J was trimmed by 0 bases and V by 5 bases; bases with no gene match: 9. From germline, CDR1 is SQVTM and CDR2 ANQGSEA. The CDR3 extends over 15 amino acids. The CDR3 bases are TGCAGCGTTTACCCTTTTACAGGGGTGAACACTGAAGCTTTCTTT. Translation: CSVYPFTGVNTEAFF.

This clonotype was seen a single time. The chain links TRBV6-6 to TRBJ1-3; D not resolved. The germline V gene has CDR1 MNHNY and CDR2 SVGAGI (reference sequence). This CDR3 has 12 amino acids. V gave up 2 bases and J gave up 4 bases, with 3 bases separating them. In DNA form, the CDR3 reads TGTGCCAGCAGTTACGGGGGAAACACCATATATTTT. Translated: CASSYGGNTIYF.

This clonotype was observed a few times. This rearrangement joins TRBV12-3 or TRBV12-4 to TRBJ1-2; no clear D gene. This CDR3 has 14 residues. The V end was cut by 6 bases, the J end by 2 bases, with 13 bases between. The CDR3 region has the DNA TGTGCCAGCAGGGCCACGACCAGAAACTATGGCTACACCTTC. Translating gives CASRATTRNYGYTF.

The chain carries TRBV19 and TRBJ2-2, with 12 bases fitting TRBD2. The CDR3 extends over 16 amino acids. The trim removed 8 bases at V and 3 bases at J, leaving 7 bases unmatched. Looked up from germline, CDR1 is LNHDA and CDR2 is SQIVND (reference sequence). The CDR3 DNA sequence: TGTGCCAGTCACTCTAGACTAGCGGGGGACACCGGGGAGCTGTTTTTT. Amino acid sequence: CASHSRLAGDTGELFF.

This clonotype was counted only a few times. The chain has TRBV12-3 or TRBV12-4 and TRBJ2-7; D possibly matches TRBD1 or TRBD2 (5 bases each). Trimming took 6 bases from V and 2 from J, leaving 17 bases between them. The CDR3 has 15 residues. The CDR3 protein is CASSPRGTAAYEQYF. Here the CDR3 DNA reads TGTGCCAGCAGCCCGAGGGGAACGGCCGCCTACGAGCAGTACTTC.

This clonotype turned up a few times. The rearrangement uses TRBV5-1 and TRBJ2-3; 8 bases are shared with TRBD2. Trimming removed 3 bases from V and 5 bases from J; junction bases left unmatched: 8. Germline V lookup: CDR1 SGHRS, CDR2 YFSETQ. The CDR3 totals 15 residues. The CDR3 region is CASSSRGGTGDTQYF. In DNA form, the CDR3 reads TGCGCCAGCAGCTCCCGGGGGGGCACCGGAGATACGCAGTATTTT.

The chain combines TRBV18 with TRBJ2-7; 10 bases agree with TRBD1. The length of the CDR3 is 14 residues. Unmatched junction bases numbered 12, after V lost 10 bases and J lost 6 bases. The germline V gene encodes CDR1 KGHSH and CDR2 LQKENI. In DNA, the CDR3 is TGTGCCACTCGGACAGGGGGAGGGGATTTCGAGCAGTACTTC. Its protein product is CATRTGGGDFEQYF.

The chain carries TRBV7-9 and TRBJ1-2; D not certain. The CDR3 runs to 15 residues. Germline V gives CDR1 SEHNR, CDR2 FQNEAQ (reference sequence). With 0 bases removed from V and 2 bases from J, the gap between germline ends came to 10 bases. CDR3 in DNA: TGTGCCAGCAGCTTAGCGGTCGGCACCAACTATGGCTACACCTTC. It translates to CASSLAVGTNYGYTF.

In this sample, this clonotype turned up a few times. The rearrangement joins TRBV12-3 or TRBV12-4 to TRBJ2-5; D unclear. Trimming removed 6 bases at V and 11 bases at J, with 13 bases between. CDR3 length: 11 residues. CDR3 sequence reads: CASSTGWFQYF. As DNA, the CDR3 is TGTGCCAGCAGCACCGGGTGGTTTCAGTACTTC.

Written as DNA, the CDR3 is TGTGCCAGCAGACTTCTCTCTAGCACAGATACGCAGTATTTT. It is translated as CASRLLSSTDTQYF. This chain links TRBV3-1 with TRBJ2-3; D unresolved. Trimming pared 6 bases from V and 0 bases from J, leaving 10 bases between. This CDR3 is built from 14 residues. Germline CDR1 is LGHDT and CDR2 is YNNKEL (reference sequence).

This chain joins TRBV9 and TRBJ2-1; 11 nucleotides agree with TRBD2. The CDR3 spans 15 residues. Losses at the gene ends were 4 bases for V and 6 bases for J; bases not matched to a gene: 6. Germline V gene data show CDR1 as SGDLS and CDR2 as YYNGEE. CDR3 region: CASSSGGTSGNEQFF. DNA for the CDR3: TGTGCCAGCAGCTCCGGGGGGACTAGCGGCAATGAGCAGTTCTTC.

This clonotype has just a few counts. This chain joins TRBV5-1 and TRBJ2-6, with D tentatively TRBD1 or TRBD2 (6 bases each). Trimming removed 7 bases at V and 4 bases at J, with 18 bases between. CDR1 and CDR2 (germline): SGHRS, YFSETQ. The CDR3 has 16 amino acids. CDR3 DNA: TGCGCCAGCTTCGCGGAGGGGGGTTCCGGGGCCAACGTCCTGACTTTC. Its translation: CASFAEGGSGANVLTF. The full variable domain, with the rest looked up from reference TRBV5-1 and TRBJ2-6, is KAGVTQTPRYLIKTRGQQVTLSCSPISGHRSVSWYQQTPGQGLQFLFEYFSETQRNKGNFPGRFSGRQFSNSRSEMNVSTLELGDSALYLCASFAEGGSGANVLTFGAGSRLTVL.

This chain connects TRBV11-2 to TRBJ2-5; D uncertain. Germline loops: CDR1 SGHAT, CDR2 FQNNGV. The CDR3 is made up of 13 amino acids. Trimming left V 4 bases short and J 0 bases short, with 6 bases between. CDR3 nucleotide sequence: TGTGCCAGCAGCTACAGAAACCAAGAGACCCAGTACTTC. Translating gives CASSYRNQETQYF.

This clonotype was counted a few times. The gene calls are TRBV10-3 and TRBJ2-5; D is uncertain. V lost 2 bases and J lost 1, with 8 bases in between. The germline gives CDR1 ENHRY, CDR2 SYGVKD. This CDR3 is 14 amino acids long. The CDR3 DNA reads as TGTGCCATCAGTGAGGGGCCCCGCCAAGAGACCCAGTACTTC. This codes for CAISEGPRQETQYF.

This clonotype was recorded at least ten times. The chain is built from TRBV10-3 and TRBJ2-7; D is unresolved. Germline V gives CDR1 ENHRY, CDR2 SYGVKD. The CDR3 totals 14 residues. V shed 3 bases and J shed 2 bases, with 11 bases lying between them. CDR3: CAISEIGQTYEQYF. In DNA, the CDR3 is TGTGCCATCAGTGAAATCGGGCAAACCTACGAGCAGTACTTC.

There are a few counts of this clonotype. DNA of the CDR3: TGCAGCGTTGAAAATCTAGCGGGGGGGCGTGAGCAGTTCTTC. Protein: CSVENLAGGREQFF. V and J are TRBV29-1 and TRBJ2-1; 12 bases are a match to TRBD2. Per the germline V gene, CDR1 is SQVTM and CDR2 is ANQGSEA. The CDR3 covers 14 residues. Germline trimming cut 2 bases from V and 9 bases from J; bases unmatched to any gene: 5.

The sample holds a few counts of this clonotype. This chain joins TRBV20-1 and TRBJ1-5; D not resolved. This CDR3 has 14 amino acids. Looked up from germline, CDR1 is DFQATT and CDR2 is SNEGSKA (reference sequence). V lost 3 bases to trimming and J lost 3 bases, with 12 bases between them. This chain's CDR3 is CSASDPVYNQPQHF. CDR3 bases: TGCAGTGCTAGTGACCCGGTATACAATCAGCCCCAGCATTTT.

This clonotype was counted only a few times. This chain connects TRBV10-3 to TRBJ2-2, with D perhaps TRBD2 (5 bases). Trimming cost V 7 bases and J 0 bases, with 9 bases left between them. The germline V gene encodes CDR1 ENHRY and CDR2 SYGVKD. The CDR3 loop spans 14 amino acids. The CDR3 loop reads CAINAGANTGELFF. The CDR3 nucleotides are TGTGCCATCAATGCCGGGGCGAACACCGGGGAGCTGTTTTTT.

This clonotype was observed a few times. The genes are TRBV7-9 and TRBJ2-4, with 7 bases identical to TRBD1. The V gene end was trimmed by 5 bases and the J gene end by 2 bases; junction bases not matched to a gene: 9. Germline assignment: CDR1 SEHNR and CDR2 FQNEAQ (reference sequence). The CDR3 is 16 residues long. CDR3 loop: CASSLMTGRTKNIQYF. The CDR3 DNA reads TGTGCCAGCAGCCTGATGACAGGGCGGACCAAAAACATTCAGTACTTC. Filled out from reference TRBV7-9 and TRBJ2-4, the complete variable domain reads DTGVSQNPRHKITKRGQNVTFRCDPISEHNRLYWYRQTLGQGPEFLTYFQNEAQLEKSRLLSDRFSAERPKGSFSTLEIQRTEQGDSAMYLCASSLMTGRTKNIQYFGAGTRLSVL.

This clonotype was detected ten times or more. The V gene is TRBV6-5, the J gene TRBJ1-1; D is undetermined. Deletions cut 5 bases from V and 1 base from J, with 11 bases between. This CDR3 region has 14 residues. The germline V gene has CDR1 MNHEY and CDR2 SVGAGI. The CDR3 nucleotides read TGTGCCAGCAGTCACCGATGGACGAACACTGAAGCTTTCTTT. It encodes CASSHRWTNTEAFF.

This clonotype showed up many times. This sequence joins TRBV9 and TRBJ2-2, with D maybe TRBD1 (6 bases). Trimming removed 0 bases from V and 2 bases from J, with 20 bases in between. The CDR3 totals 19 residues. Germline CDR1 and CDR2: SGDLS and YYNGEE. This chain's CDR3 is CASSVELVRTVGNTGELFF. CDR3 sequence (DNA): TGTGCCAGCAGCGTAGAGCTGGTACGGACAGTGGGTAACACCGGGGAGCTGTTTTTT.

A remark on this clonotype: A much larger clonotype is one base distant, so this may be a read error. The V call is TRBV4-1, the J call TRBJ2-3; D remains ambiguous. Germline V gene sequence: CDR1 MGHRA, CDR2 YSYEKL. The CDR3 loop spans 13 amino acids. DNA for the CDR3: TGCGGCAGCAGCCAAGAAGAATGGGGTACGCAGTATTTT. The encoded protein is CGSSQEEWGTQYF.

This clonotype was detected a few times. J is TRBJ2-7 and V is TRBV9; D gene ambiguous. The CDR3 runs to 15 residues. V gave up 4 bases and J gave up 1 base, with 15 bases separating them. CDR1 SGDLS and CDR2 YYNGEE come from the germline V gene. The CDR3 nucleotides read TGTGCCAGCAGCCCCAGTCTAGTCTCATCCTACGAGCAGTACTTC. Protein product: CASSPSLVSSYEQYF.

The V call is TRBV10-3, the J call TRBJ1-5, with TRBD1 matching over 7 bases. Per the germline V gene, CDR1 is ENHRY and CDR2 is SYGVKD. V gave up 11 bases and J gave up 3 bases; unmatched junction bases: 19. The CDR3 has 17 amino acids. CDR3 in DNA: TGTGCCTCCAGGGGGGTAAGCTCTGTAACATTCAATCAGCCCCAGCATTTT. Amino acids: CASRGVSSVTFNQPQHF.

This clonotype was observed a few times. This rearrangement joins TRBV20-1 to TRBJ1-4, with D maybe TRBD1 (5 bases). Trimming pared 6 bases from V and 6 bases from J, leaving 20 bases between. The CDR3 runs 15 residues. Germline V lookup: CDR1 DFQATT, CDR2 SNEGSKA (reference sequence). CDR3 sequence: CSAQDWAGKDEKLFF. Written as DNA, the CDR3 is TGCAGTGCGCAAGACTGGGCAGGGAAGGATGAAAAACTGTTTTTT.